This T cell receptor beta chain was observed in a study of blood T cell repertoires in COVID-19. Turning to the study itself: Sites across the United States, Italy and Spain contributed samples from acute and convalescent COVID-19. PBMCs, B-cell-depleted T cells, or T cells were the source of the cDNA or gDNA that made up the material.

Trimming took 4 bases from V and 6 from J, leaving 16 bases between them. The CDR3 extends over 15 amino acids. Germline CDR1 reads SGHDN; CDR2 reads FVKESK. TCRdb keeps only in-frame clones here, not all; method: immunoSEQ multiplex PCR. This sample carries about 64,000 clones, about 88% of them seen once, and the ten largest clones take 43%. Seattle patients were enrolled while actively infected and followed longitudinally. V and J are TRBV14 and TRBJ2-1; weak D call: TRBD2 (5 bases). The sequencing input was peripheral blood. This TCR was sampled from a woman aged 55-70 years with COVID-19, enrolled during active disease. In nucleotides, the CDR3 is TGTGCCAGCAGCCCCGGACTTCCCGGGTTCAATGAGCAGTTCTTC. Amino acid sequence: CASSPGLPGFNEQFF.